This TCR beta chain was captured by sequencing in a study of cytomegalovirus exposure and HLA in healthy donors. Details on this clone: Its specificity is not known.

Study-level findings and limits: Specificity of three CMV-associated chains for CMV antigens was verified in vitro. The authors listed about 170 TCR beta chains as cytomegalovirus-associated. TCR clusters originating in the first cohort tended to co-occur in the roughly 110 validation repertoires, according to a later analysis.

Clones were sequenced by immunoSEQ multiplex PCR, and TCRdb holds only the in-frame ones, with some missing. Counted here are 100,000 to 130,000 clones, about 85% occurring once; the ten biggest clones make up approximately 2.9%. The germline V and J ends were trimmed by 4 bases and 5 bases, with 17 bases remaining between them. Germline values: CDR1 SGHAT, CDR2 FQNNGV. The CDR3 is made up of 15 amino acids. Sequencing was performed on PBMCs. This clonotype was obtained from a woman aged 18 to 35 in good health and CMV-seronegative. The chain uses TRBV11-2 and TRBJ2-5; TRBD2 might be the D (6 bases). The CDR3 loop reads CASSSWTGEVETQYF. The DNA of the CDR3 is TGTGCCAGCAGCTCCTGGACTGGGGAGGTGGAGACCCAGTACTTC.